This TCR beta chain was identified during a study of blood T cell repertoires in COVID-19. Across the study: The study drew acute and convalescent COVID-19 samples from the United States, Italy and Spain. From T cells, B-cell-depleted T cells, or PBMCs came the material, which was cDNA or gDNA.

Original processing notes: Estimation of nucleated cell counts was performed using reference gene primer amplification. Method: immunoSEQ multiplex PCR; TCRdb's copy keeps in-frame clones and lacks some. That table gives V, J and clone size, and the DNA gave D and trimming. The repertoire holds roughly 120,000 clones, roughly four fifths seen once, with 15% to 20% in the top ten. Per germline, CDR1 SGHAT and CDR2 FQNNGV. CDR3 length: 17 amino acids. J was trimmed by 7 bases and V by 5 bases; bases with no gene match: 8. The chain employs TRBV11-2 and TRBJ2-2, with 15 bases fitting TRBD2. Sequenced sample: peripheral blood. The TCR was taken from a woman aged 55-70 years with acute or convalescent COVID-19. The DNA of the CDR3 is TGTGCCAGCAGCCGGGGACTAGCGGGGGGCGTGGTCGGGGAGCTGTTTTTT. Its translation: CASSRGLAGGVVGELFF. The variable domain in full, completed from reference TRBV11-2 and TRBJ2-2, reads EAGVAQSPRYKIIEKRQSVAFWCNPISGHATLYWYQQILGQGPKLLIQFQNNGVVDDSQLPKDRFSAERLKGVDSTLKIQPAKLEDSAVYLCASSRGLAGGVVGELFFGEGSRLTVL.